What follows describes a single TCR beta chain. Grouping used clinical history reported by participants in a survey and questionnaire. The sample is drawn from a study of blood T cell repertoires in COVID-19. As for the study in general: Samples representing acute and convalescent COVID-19 were sourced from the United States, Italy and Spain.

Here immunoSEQ multiplex PCR was the method, and the copy in TCRdb shows in-frame clones only, minus some. This sample has about 310,000 clones, with about nine tenths found just once. The V and J ends lost 4 bases and 10 bases respectively, with 13 bases between them. The CDR3 runs 13 residues. Germline CDR1 and CDR2: KGHDR and SFDVKD. The chain joins TRBV24-1 to TRBJ1-3; D remains unclear. This sequence was found in a middle-aged woman who had recovered from COVID-19. Sequencing was performed on PBMCs or T cells enriched from blood (not recorded which). CDR3 DNA: TGTGCCACCAGTGACCCCGACTCGGGGACCATATATTTT. Protein product: CATSDPDSGTIYF.